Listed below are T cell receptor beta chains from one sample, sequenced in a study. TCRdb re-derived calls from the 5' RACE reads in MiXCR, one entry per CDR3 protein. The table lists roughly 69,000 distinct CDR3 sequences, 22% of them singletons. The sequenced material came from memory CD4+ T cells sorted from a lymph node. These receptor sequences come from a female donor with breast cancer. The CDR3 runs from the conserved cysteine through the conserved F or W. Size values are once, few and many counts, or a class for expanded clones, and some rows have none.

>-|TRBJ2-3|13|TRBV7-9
CASRQTGSDTQYF
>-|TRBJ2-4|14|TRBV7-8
CASSAEAGGYIQYF
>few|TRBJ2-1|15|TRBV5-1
CASSPRAESYNEQFF
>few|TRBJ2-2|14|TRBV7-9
CASGEKGNTGELFF
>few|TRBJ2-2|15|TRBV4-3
CASSQEGTIAGELFF
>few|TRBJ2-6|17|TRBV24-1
CATSDQHMNSGANVLTF
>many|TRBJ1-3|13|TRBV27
CASRRGAGNTIYF
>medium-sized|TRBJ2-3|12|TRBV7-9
CASSLSTDTQYF
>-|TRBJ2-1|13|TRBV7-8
CASSYRESDEQFF
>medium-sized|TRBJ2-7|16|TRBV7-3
CASSLSSGSTVYEQYF
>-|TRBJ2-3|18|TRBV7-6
CASSLSHASPGSANTQYF
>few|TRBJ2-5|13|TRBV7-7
CASSDPRKETQYF
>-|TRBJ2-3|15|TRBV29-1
CSVRRRIQATDTQYF